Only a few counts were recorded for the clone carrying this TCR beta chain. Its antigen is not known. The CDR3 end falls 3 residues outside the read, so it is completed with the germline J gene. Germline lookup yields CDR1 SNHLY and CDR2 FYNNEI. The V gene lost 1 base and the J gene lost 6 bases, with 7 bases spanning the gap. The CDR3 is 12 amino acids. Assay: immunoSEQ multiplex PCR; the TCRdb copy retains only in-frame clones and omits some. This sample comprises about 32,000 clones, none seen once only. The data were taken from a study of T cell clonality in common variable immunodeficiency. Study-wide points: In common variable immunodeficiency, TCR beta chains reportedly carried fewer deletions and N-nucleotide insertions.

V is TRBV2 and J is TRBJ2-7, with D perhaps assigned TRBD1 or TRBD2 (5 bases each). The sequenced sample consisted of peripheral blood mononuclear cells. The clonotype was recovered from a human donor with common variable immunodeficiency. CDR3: CASSEGGAEQYF. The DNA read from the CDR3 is TGTGCCAGCAGTGAAGGAGGGGCCGAG.